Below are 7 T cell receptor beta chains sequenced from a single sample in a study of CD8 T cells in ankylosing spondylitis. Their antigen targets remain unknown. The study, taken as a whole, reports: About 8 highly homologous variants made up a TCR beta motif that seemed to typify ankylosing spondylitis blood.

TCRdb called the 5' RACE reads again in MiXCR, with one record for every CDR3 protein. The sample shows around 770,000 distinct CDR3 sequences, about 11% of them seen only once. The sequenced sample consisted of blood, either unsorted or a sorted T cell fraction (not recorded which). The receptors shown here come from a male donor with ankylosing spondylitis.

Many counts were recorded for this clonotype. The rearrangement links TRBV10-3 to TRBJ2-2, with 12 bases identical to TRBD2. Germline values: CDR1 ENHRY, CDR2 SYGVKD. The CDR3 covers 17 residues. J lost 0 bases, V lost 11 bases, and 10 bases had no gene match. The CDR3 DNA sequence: TGTGCCGTCAAGACTAGCGGGGGCCGTACGAACACCGGGGAGCTGTTTTTT. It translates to CAVKTSGGRTNTGELFF.

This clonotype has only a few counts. CDR3 bases: TGCAGCGTTGAAGTGGCCCTGGGGCAGCCCCAGCATTTT. The encoded protein is CSVEVALGQPQHF. This chain links TRBV29-1 with TRBJ1-5; D remains ambiguous. CDR3 length: 13 amino acids. The V end was cut by 1 base, the J end by 7 bases, with 11 bases between. CDR1 is SQVTM and CDR2 is ANQGSEA in the germline V gene.

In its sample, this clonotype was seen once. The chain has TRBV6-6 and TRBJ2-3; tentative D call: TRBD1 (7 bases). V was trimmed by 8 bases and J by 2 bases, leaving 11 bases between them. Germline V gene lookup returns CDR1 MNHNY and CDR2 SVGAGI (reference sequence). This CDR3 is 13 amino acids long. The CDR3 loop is CASGRGDTDTQYF. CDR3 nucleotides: TGTGCCAGCGGCAGGGGGGACACAGATACGCAGTATTTT.

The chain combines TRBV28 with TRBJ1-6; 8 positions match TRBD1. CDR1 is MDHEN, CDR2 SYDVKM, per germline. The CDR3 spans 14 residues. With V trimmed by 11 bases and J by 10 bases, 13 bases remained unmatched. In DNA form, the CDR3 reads TGTGCCGGCGCCGACAGGGGAGCCGTATCACCCCTCCACTTT. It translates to CAGADRGAVSPLHF.

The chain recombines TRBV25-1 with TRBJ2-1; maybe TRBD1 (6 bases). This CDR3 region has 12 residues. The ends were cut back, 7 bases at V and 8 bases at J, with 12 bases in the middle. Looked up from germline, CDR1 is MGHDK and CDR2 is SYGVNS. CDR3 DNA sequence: TGTGCCAGCACCCTAACAGGGTATGAGCAGTTCTTC. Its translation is CASTLTGYEQFF.

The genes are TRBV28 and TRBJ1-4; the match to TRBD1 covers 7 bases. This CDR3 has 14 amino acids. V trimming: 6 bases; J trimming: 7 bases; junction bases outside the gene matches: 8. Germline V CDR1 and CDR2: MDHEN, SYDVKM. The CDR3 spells CASRPTGRSEKLFF. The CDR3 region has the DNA TGTGCCAGCAGGCCGACAGGGAGAAGTGAAAAACTGTTTTTT.

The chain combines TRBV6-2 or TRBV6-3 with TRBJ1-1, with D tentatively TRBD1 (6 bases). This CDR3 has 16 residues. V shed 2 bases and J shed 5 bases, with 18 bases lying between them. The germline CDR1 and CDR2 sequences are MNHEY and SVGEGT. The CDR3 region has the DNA TGTGCCAGCAGTTACCTCAGACAGGCAGGAGAAACTGAAGCTTTCTTT. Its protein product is CASSYLRQAGETEAFF.